This T cell receptor beta chain originates from a study of blood T cells in healthy people across ages. Germline lookup yields CDR1 DFQATT and CDR2 SNEGSKA (reference sequence). The CDR3 loop spans 17 amino acids. Trimming shortened V by 0 bases and J by 4 bases, and 21 bases separated the two germline ends. Primers used in a second PCR of about 7 to 12 cycles were a sample-barcoded 5' primer and a J-beta primer mix. A template-switch adaptor that had 12 random nucleotides put a tag on each cDNA molecule. A single record per CDR3 protein comes from TCRdb applying MiXCR to the 5' RACE reads. The sample has roughly 800,000 distinct CDR3 sequences, over 45% seen once; the top ten hold roughly 20%. Whole-study results and caveats: TCR beta diversity correlated strongly with naive T cell percentage. Unsorted PBMCs blocked a conclusive comparison of naive and antigen-experienced cells.

Concerning this clonotype: No antigen is known for it.

Sequencing was done on a sample of blood. This clonotype was obtained from a man younger than 45 in good health. This chain links TRBV20-1 with TRBJ2-5; D might be TRBD2 (7 bases). CDR3 residues: CSARDGRGVSKGETQYF. The DNA for the CDR3 is TGCAGTGCTAGAGATGGGAGGGGGGTTTCTAAAGGAGAGACCCAGTACTTC.